This section outlines one TCR beta chain sequence together with its context. These data come from a study of blood T cell repertoires in COVID-19. On the study more broadly: COVID-19 samples from acute and convalescent phases originated in the United States, Italy and Spain.

V was pared by 4 bases and J by 5 bases, with 8 bases of the junction left unmatched. In germline, CDR1 is SEHNR, CDR2 FQNEAQ (reference sequence). This CDR3 spans 15 amino acids. Source study methods: Amplification with reference gene primers provided the estimates of nucleated cell counts. Only in-frame clones appear in the TCRdb table, and some are missing; sequencing was by immunoSEQ multiplex PCR. D and trimming come from the DNA, and the V and J calls and clone size come from that table. The profile shows 140,000 or so clones, approximately 80% of them singletons. The chain couples TRBV7-9 to TRBJ2-1; 7 bases are shared with TRBD1. The sequence was collected from a woman in her late teens or twenties who had been exposed to COVID-19. The sample comprised PBMCs or T cells enriched from blood (not recorded which). The CDR3 DNA is TGTGCCAGCAGCTCGACAGGGTGGGGGCACAATGAGCAGTTCTTC. This codes for CASSSTGWGHNEQFF.